These 14 T cell receptor beta chains originate from one sample sequenced in a study of CD8 T cells in Susac syndrome. With random hexamers, reverse transcription was performed on about 0.5 to 1 ug of RNA. TCRdb passed the immunoSEQ multiplex PCR reads through MiXCR, listing each CDR3 protein once. The sample contains 50,000 to 65,000 distinct CDR3 sequences, more than 80% of which appear only once. What was sequenced was CD8+ T cells from PBMCs. These receptors originate from a human donor in good health.

Here the CDR3 DNA reads TGTGCCAGCAGTCGTCGGGACAGATGGGAGGTTTATAATTCACCCCTCCACTTT. This translates into CASSRRDRWEVYNSPLHF. The J gene is TRBJ1-6, the V gene TRBV6-1; 7 bases are a match to TRBD1. From germline, CDR1 is MNHNS and CDR2 SASEGT. This CDR3 has 18 amino acids. V lost 5 bases to trimming and J lost 4 bases; unmatched junction nucleotides: 14.

This chain connects TRBV4-2 to TRBJ2-7; TRBD2 matches at 8 bases. Germline trimming cut 0 bases from V and 2 bases from J; bases unmatched to any gene: 6. Germline values: CDR1 LGHNA, CDR2 YNFKEQ. The CDR3 length is 16 residues. Here the CDR3 DNA reads TGTGCCAGCAGCCAAGATAGCGGGGACCCAGCCTACGAGCAGTACTTC. This translates into CASSQDSGDPAYEQYF.

This clonotype was counted once. This chain connects TRBV7-8 to TRBJ2-3, with 14 nucleotides matching TRBD2. Germline V CDR1 and CDR2: SGHVS, FQNEAQ. V was clipped by 5 bases and J by 4 bases; unmatched bases: 11. CDR3 size: 18 residues. CDR3 DNA: TGTGCCAGCAGCGCGAGACTAGCGGGGGGGCTCCGACCAGATACGCAGTATTTT. Amino acid sequence: CASSARLAGGLRPDTQYF.

This chain connects TRBV20-1 to TRBJ2-7; 7 positions agree with TRBD2. CDR1 is DFQATT, CDR2 SNEGSKA, per germline (reference sequence). V shed 0 bases and J 1 base; nucleotides not matched to a gene: 9. The CDR3 is 16 residues long. In DNA, the CDR3 is TGCAGTGCTAGAGATGACGTGGGGGGGTCTTCCTACGAGCAGTACTTC. Its translation: CSARDDVGGSSYEQYF.

This rearrangement joins TRBV3-1 to TRBJ1-6, with D possibly being TRBD1 (6 bases). The CDR3 has 14 residues. The ends were cut back, 4 bases at V and 7 bases at J, with 11 bases in the middle. Germline loops: CDR1 LGHDT, CDR2 YNNKEL (reference sequence). The DNA for the CDR3 is TGTGCCAGCAGCCCAGGACAGATCAATTCACCCCTCCACTTT. Protein: CASSPGQINSPLHF.

The chain carries TRBV12-3 or TRBV12-4 and TRBJ1-5; a possible D gene is TRBD1 (6 bases). The CDR3 length is 14 residues. V gave up 3 bases and J gave up 7 bases, with 13 bases separating them. The CDR3 nucleotides read TGTGCCAGCAGTTTTCAGGGGCTCGGGCAGCCCCAGCATTTT. It yields the protein CASSFQGLGQPQHF.

The gene calls are TRBV13 and TRBJ2-7; 7 bases agree with TRBD1. The V gene end was trimmed by 6 bases and the J gene end by 2 bases; junction bases not matched to a gene: 10. The germline V gene encodes CDR1 PRHDT and CDR2 FYEKMQ (reference sequence). The CDR3 extends over 15 amino acids. The CDR3: CASRSAGGRPYEQYF. The CDR3 region has the DNA TGTGCCAGCAGATCCGCAGGGGGTCGTCCCTACGAGCAGTACTTC.

The chain carries TRBV4-1 and TRBJ2-1; D assignment may be TRBD1 or TRBD2 (6 bases each). V was trimmed by 1 base and J by 7 bases, leaving 14 bases between them. The V gene's germline CDR1 is MGHRA and CDR2 YSYEKL. This CDR3 region has 15 residues. CDR3 region: CASSQGRGQGNEQFF. Written as DNA, the CDR3 is TGCGCCAGCAGCCAAGGCCGGGGGCAGGGGAATGAGCAGTTCTTC.

The chain carries TRBV28 and TRBJ2-7; 7 bases are a match to TRBD1. The CDR3 covers 14 residues. Germline CDR1 is MDHEN and CDR2 is SYDVKM. The junction had 8 bases not matched to a gene; V was cut back by 6 bases and J by 3 bases. In DNA, the CDR3 is TGTGCCAGCAGCACGACAGGGACGAGCTACGAGCAGTACTTC. Its protein is CASSTTGTSYEQYF.

The rearrangement links TRBV12-3 or TRBV12-4 to TRBJ2-7; no clear D gene. CDR3 length: 13 residues. V gave up 3 bases and J gave up 1 base, with 7 bases separating them. The CDR3 loop reads CASSFGSSYEQYF. The CDR3 DNA reads as TGTGCCAGCAGTTTCGGGTCATCCTACGAGCAGTACTTC.

The chain recombines TRBV12-3 or TRBV12-4 with TRBJ2-7; TRBD1 or TRBD2 may be the D gene (6 bases each). The CDR3 contains 15 residues. V was cut by 4 bases and J by 0 bases, with 13 bases left in between. The CDR3 DNA follows: TGTGCCAGCAGTTGGGGGGCAGGATCCTCCTACGAGCAGTACTTC. This encodes CASSWGAGSSYEQYF.

V gene TRBV7-3 combines with J gene TRBJ2-7; 7 bases line up with TRBD2. CDR1 SGHTA and CDR2 FQGTGA come from the germline V gene. The CDR3 is 14 amino acids. V trimming: 2 bases; J trimming: 2 bases; junction bases outside the gene matches: 3. CDR3: CASSLGRGPYEQYF. In DNA, the CDR3 is TGTGCCAGCAGCTTAGGGAGGGGTCCCTACGAGCAGTACTTC.

The CDR3 DNA reads as TGTGCCAGCAGCTTAGCCACGACGCCATATCGGACCGGGGAGCTGTTTTTT. Amino acid sequence: CASSLATTPYRTGELFF. The chain combines TRBV7-6 with TRBJ2-2; D is ambiguous. V was pared by 0 bases and J by 5 bases, with 16 bases between. The CDR3 covers 17 residues. The germline gives CDR1 SGHVS, CDR2 FNYEAQ.

The chain has TRBV9 and TRBJ2-1; D perhaps matches TRBD1 (5 bases). Per the germline V gene, CDR1 is SGDLS and CDR2 is YYNGEE. Trimming cost V 4 bases and J 3 bases, with 23 bases left between them. The CDR3 runs 18 residues. The CDR3 DNA follows: TGTGCCAGCAGCCACTCCCCTTACGACAGTACGAGCTACAATGAGCAGTTCTTC. As protein: CASSHSPYDSTSYNEQFF.